Below, 11 T cell receptor beta chains from the same sample are listed, as sequenced in a study of T-cell reconstitution after alpha-beta-depleted transplantation in children. Unique molecular identifiers were built into the TCRbeta library. TCRdb called the PCR reads again in MiXCR, with one record for every CDR3 protein. The table lists 700,000 or so distinct CDR3 sequences, about 12% of them singletons. Specimen: PBMCs, collected before TCRalphabeta/CD19-depleted stem cell transplant. The source is a girl aged 2 to 9 with congenital amegakaryocytic thrombocytopenia, due to receive a stem cell transplant.

This clonotype was seen many times. CDR3 bases: TGTGCCAGCAGCGTAGGGATCAGCGGGAGGGGGGTGCATGAGCAGTTCTTC. It encodes CASSVGISGRGVHEQFF. The rearrangement joins TRBV9 to TRBJ2-1; 10 bases line up with TRBD2. Trimming cost V 0 bases and J 8 bases; bases outside gene matches: 11. The CDR3 totals 17 residues. Germline assignment: CDR1 SGDLS and CDR2 YYNGEE.

Regarding this clonotype: One junction end does not reproduce the germline sequence, and a read error may be involved. The V call is TRBV20-1, the J call TRBJ2-7; 7 nucleotides align to TRBD2. Germline lookup yields CDR1 DFQATT and CDR2 SNEGSKA (reference sequence). The CDR3 runs 17 residues. CDR3 DNA: TGCTGTGCTGCCCTCCCCCGTGCGGGAGCCTTCCCCTACGAGCAGTACTTC. This encodes CCAALPRAGAFPYEQYF.

Ten or more counts support this clonotype. The rearrangement links TRBV11-2 to TRBJ2-1; D possibly corresponds to TRBD2 (5 bases). V was pared by 0 bases and J by 7 bases, with 13 bases between. The CDR3 runs to 15 residues. Germline assignment: CDR1 SGHAT and CDR2 FQNNGV. CDR3 sequence reads: CASSLDGVATNEQFF. The CDR3 nucleotides are TGTGCCAGCAGCTTAGATGGAGTAGCGACTAATGAGCAGTTCTTC.

The rearrangement uses TRBV5-5 and TRBJ2-6, with 7 bases lining up with TRBD1. Germline trimming cut 3 bases from V and 0 bases from J; bases unmatched to any gene: 9. The length of the CDR3 is 18 residues. The germline gives CDR1 SGHKS, CDR2 YYEKEE (reference sequence). CDR3 nucleotides: TGTGCCAGCAGCTACCGACAGGGTAGAAACTCTGGGGCCAACGTCCTGACTTTC. Translation: CASSYRQGRNSGANVLTF.

The chain couples TRBV3-1 to TRBJ2-7; D remains unclear. The germline gives CDR1 LGHDT, CDR2 YNNKEL (reference sequence). V was cut by 0 bases and J by 5 bases, with 17 bases left in between. This CDR3 comprises 16 residues. CDR3 bases: TGTGCCAGCAGCCAAGATCTGGGTAGCTGGGTCCACGAGCAGTACTTC. It is translated as CASSQDLGSWVHEQYF.

This clonotype was detected ten times or more. The CDR3 sequence is CASSPGLTSINEQFF. The CDR3 DNA reads TGTGCCAGCAGCCCAGGACTAACTTCCATCAATGAGCAGTTCTTC. This rearrangement joins TRBV12-3 or TRBV12-4 to TRBJ2-1; D may be TRBD2 (6 bases). V lost 6 bases and J lost 6, with 18 bases in between. This CDR3 is 15 amino acids long.

A few counts support this clonotype. The gene calls are TRBV4-1 and TRBJ1-2; D might be TRBD1 (6 bases). CDR1 and CDR2 (germline): MGHRA, YSYEKL. The CDR3 is 15 amino acids. V gave up 0 bases and J gave up 3 bases, with 11 bases separating them. This CDR3 is CASSQDNRVDYGYTF. The CDR3, as DNA: TGCGCCAGCAGCCAAGATAACAGGGTCGACTATGGCTACACCTTC.

The genes are TRBV2 and TRBJ2-1, with TRBD2 matching over 13 bases. Per germline, CDR1 SNHLY and CDR2 FYNNEI. Trimming removed 1 base from V and 8 bases from J; junction bases left unmatched: 2. The CDR3 runs 15 residues. The CDR3 loop is CASSEELAGGHEQFF. CDR3 sequence (DNA): TGTGCCAGCAGTGAAGAACTAGCGGGAGGGCATGAGCAGTTCTTC.

This clonotype was picked up many times. The chain is built from TRBV5-1 and TRBJ1-2; no reliable D call. Looked up from germline, CDR1 is SGHRS and CDR2 is YFSETQ. The ends were cut back, 0 bases at V and 7 bases at J, with 10 bases in the middle. This CDR3 spans 13 amino acids. The CDR3 loop reads CASSLVVSGGYTF. In nucleotides, the CDR3 is TGCGCCAGCAGCTTGGTGGTCAGCGGTGGCTACACCTTC.

The sample holds a few counts of this clonotype. The CDR3 region is CASSPAYSSYNEQFF. The CDR3 coding sequence is TGTGCCAGCAGTCCCGCATACAGCTCCTACAATGAGCAGTTCTTC. This sequence joins TRBV27 and TRBJ2-1; D is undetermined. The CDR3 covers 15 residues. V lost 5 bases, J lost 0 bases, and 11 bases lay in between. The germline V gene encodes CDR1 MNHEY and CDR2 SMNVEV (reference sequence).

This clonotype was seen repeatedly, ten times or more. J is TRBJ1-4 and V is TRBV12-3 or TRBV12-4; D ambiguous. The CDR3 is made up of 14 amino acids. V was cut by 6 bases and J by 0 bases, with 8 bases left in between. The CDR3 sequence: CASRVSSTNEKLFF. The CDR3 bases are TGTGCCAGCAGGGTATCCTCAACTAATGAAAAACTGTTTTTT.